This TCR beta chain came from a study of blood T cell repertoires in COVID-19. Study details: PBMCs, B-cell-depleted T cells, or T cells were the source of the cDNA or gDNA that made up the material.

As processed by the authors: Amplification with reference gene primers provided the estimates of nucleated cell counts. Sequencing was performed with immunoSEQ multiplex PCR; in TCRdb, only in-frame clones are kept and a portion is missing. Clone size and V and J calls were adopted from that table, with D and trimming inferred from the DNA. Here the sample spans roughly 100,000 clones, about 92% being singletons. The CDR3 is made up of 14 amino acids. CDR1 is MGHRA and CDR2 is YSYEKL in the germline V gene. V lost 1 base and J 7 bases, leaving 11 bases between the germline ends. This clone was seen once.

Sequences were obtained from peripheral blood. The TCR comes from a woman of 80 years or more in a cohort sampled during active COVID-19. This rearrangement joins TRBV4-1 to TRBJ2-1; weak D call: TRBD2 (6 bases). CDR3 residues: CASSQGLAPNEQFF. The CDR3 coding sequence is TGCGCCAGCAGCCAAGGGCTAGCGCCGAATGAGCAGTTCTTC.